This T cell receptor beta chain emerged from a study of T cell changes during pregnancy in multiple sclerosis. CDR1 MNHNS and CDR2 SASEGT come from the germline V gene. The CDR3 runs 18 residues. V lost 0 bases to trimming and J lost 3 bases, with 19 bases between them. Profiled with immunoSEQ multiplex PCR; TCRdb holds only in-frame clones, not every one. Of 15,000 to 20,000 clones in the sample, 95% to 97% are singletons; the top ten hold around 0.9%. The sample consisted of peripheral blood, taken in the third trimester of pregnancy. The chain combines TRBV6-1 with TRBJ2-3; maybe TRBD2 (6 bases). The clonotype originates from a female donor with multiple sclerosis, enrolled in a pregnancy study. The CDR3 DNA follows: TGTGCCAGCAGTGAAGCTCGGGGTTGGGGTCGGGGGACAGATACGCAGTATTTT. Protein product: CASSEARGWGRGTDTQYF.